This T cell receptor beta chain is from a study of blood T cell repertoires in COVID-19. Study background: PBMCs, B-cell-depleted T cells, or T cells provided the cDNA or gDNA that made up the material.

Study members were between roughly 18 and 100 years old and lived in approximately 25 US regions. This table comes from immunoSEQ multiplex PCR, and its TCRdb copy is limited to in-frame clones, with some not included. This table holds hundreds of thousands of clones, roughly 87% found once. V trimming: 6 bases; J trimming: 5 bases; junction bases outside the gene matches: 6. Germline values: CDR1 MNHEY, CDR2 SMNVEV (reference sequence). The CDR3 runs 16 residues. The chain employs TRBV27 and TRBJ2-1; 14 positions match TRBD2. The receptor comes from a woman under 40 with acute COVID-19. Sequenced material: PBMCs or T cells enriched from blood (not recorded which). CDR3 nucleotide sequence: TGTGCCAGCAGCCCCCTGGGACTAGCGGGGGACAATGAGCAGTTCTTC. It encodes CASSPLGLAGDNEQFF.